In its sample, the clone carrying this TCR beta chain was seen once. Its specificity is not known. This sample stems from a study of T cell repertoires in cytomegalovirus infection. Notes on the study in general: Cumulative public TCR beta family frequency identified CMV carriers with the relevant HLA. CMV-specific HLA-C-restricted TCR beta clonotypes dominated the ex vivo response.

TCRdb reprocessed the reads with MiXCR, giving one entry per CDR3 protein. The sample has roughly 860,000 distinct CDR3 sequences, approximately 32% seen once; the top ten hold approximately 13%. CDR1 and CDR2 from the germline V gene are DFQATT and SNEGSKA (reference sequence). Trimming cost V 3 bases and J 4 bases, with 13 bases left between them. The CDR3 has 13 amino acids. Here the sequenced sample was cultured CD8+ T cells from PBMCs, taken from culture after CMV antigen stimulation. The clonotype originates from a human donor in good health (CMV status not recorded). Some clones in this sample may be carry-over from other donors' samples. The chain employs TRBV20-1 and TRBJ2-7, with D uncertain. The CDR3 spells CSASSRLGYEQYF. In DNA form, the CDR3 reads TGCAGTGCTAGCAGCCGTTTGGGATACGAGCAGTACTTC.